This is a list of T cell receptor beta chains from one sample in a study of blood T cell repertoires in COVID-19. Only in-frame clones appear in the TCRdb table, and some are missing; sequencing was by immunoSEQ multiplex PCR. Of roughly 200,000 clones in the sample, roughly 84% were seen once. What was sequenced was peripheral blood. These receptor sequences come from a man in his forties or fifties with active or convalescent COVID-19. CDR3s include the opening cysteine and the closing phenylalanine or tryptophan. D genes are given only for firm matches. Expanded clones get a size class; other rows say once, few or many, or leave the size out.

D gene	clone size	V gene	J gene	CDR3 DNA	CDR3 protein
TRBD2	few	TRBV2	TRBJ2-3	TGTGCCAGCAAGGGGACTAACACAGATACGCAGTATTTT	CASKGTNTDTQYF
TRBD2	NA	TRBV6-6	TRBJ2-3	TGTGCCAGCAGTCTCTTTTCGCAGGGAGGGAATACGCAGTATTTT	CASSLFSQGGNTQYF
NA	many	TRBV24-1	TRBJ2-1	TGTGCCACCAGTGATCCCCATCTCGCGGGGAAAGGGAATGAGCAGTTCTTC	CATSDPHLAGKGNEQFF
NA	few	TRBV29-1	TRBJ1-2	TGCAGCGTTGAAGTGTGGGGGGGGCAATATGGCTACACCTTC	CSVEVWGGQYGYTF
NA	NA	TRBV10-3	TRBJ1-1	TGTGCCATCAGTGATAGGGGGACGGGCACTGAAGCTTTCTTT	CAISDRGTGTEAFF
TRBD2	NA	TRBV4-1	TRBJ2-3	TGCGCCAGCAGCCAGGGACCCCCGGGGGGGAGCACAGATACGCAGTATTTT	CASSQGPPGGSTDTQYF
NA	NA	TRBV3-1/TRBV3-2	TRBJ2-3	TGTGCCAGCAGCGGGGACTCGCCCGATACGCAGTATTTT	CASSGDSPDTQYF
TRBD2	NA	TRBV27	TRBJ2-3	TGTGCCAGCAACGGGGGGTACAGCACAGATACGCAGTATTTT	CASNGGYSTDTQYF
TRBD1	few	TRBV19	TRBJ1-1	TGTGCCAGTACCCGACAGGGAGGCACTGAAGCTTTCTTT	CASTRQGGTEAFF
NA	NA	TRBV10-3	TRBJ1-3	TGTGCCATCAGTGACCCCGGGAAGAGCTCTGGAAACACCATATATTTT	CAISDPGKSSGNTIYF
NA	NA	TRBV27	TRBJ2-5	TGTGCCACCCAAGCCGGGATCCAAGAGACCCAGTACTTC	CATQAGIQETQYF
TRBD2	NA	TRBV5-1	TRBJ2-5	TGCGCCAGCAGCCCCTTAGCGGGGGGGCGGGAGACCCAGTACTTC	CASSPLAGGRETQYF
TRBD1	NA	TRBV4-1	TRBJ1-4	TGCGCCAGCAGCCAGGGACAGCTCACTGAAAAACTGTTTTTT	CASSQGQLTEKLFF
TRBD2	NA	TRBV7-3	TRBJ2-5	TGTGCCAGCACCTCCGGACTAGCGGAACAAGAGACCCAGTACTTC	CASTSGLAEQETQYF
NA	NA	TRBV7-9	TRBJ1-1	TGTGCCAGCAGTAGGGGAGGAACGGTGAACACTGAAGCTTTCTTT	CASSRGGTVNTEAFF
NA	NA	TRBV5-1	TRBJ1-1	TGCGCCAGCAGCTTGTCTGGAGCGGAGGGCACTGAAGCTTTCTTT	CASSLSGAEGTEAFF
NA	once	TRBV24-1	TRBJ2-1	TGTGCCACCAGTGATTCCCCGGGAGCGGGTGAGCAGTTCTTC	CATSDSPGAGEQFF
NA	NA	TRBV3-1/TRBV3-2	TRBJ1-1	TGTGCCAGCAGCCCAGGATTCACTGAAGCTTTCTTT	CASSPGFTEAFF
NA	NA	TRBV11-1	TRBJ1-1	TGTGCCAGCAGCTTGTTTTCGTACGGGTCCACTGAAGCTTTCTTT	CASSLFSYGSTEAFF
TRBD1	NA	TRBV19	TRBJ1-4	TGTGCCAGTAGTATCCGACAGGGAGGTGAAAAACTGTTTTTT	CASSIRQGGEKLFF
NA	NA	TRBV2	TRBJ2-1	TGTGCCAGCACGGTAACCTCTGAGCAGTTCTTC	CASTVTSEQFF
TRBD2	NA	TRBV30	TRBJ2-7	TGTGCCTGGAGTACCTCACCGGGGGGGTGGTACGAGCAGTACTTC	CAWSTSPGGWYEQYF
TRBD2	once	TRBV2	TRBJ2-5	TGTGCCAGCAGTGAGCTAGGGACTAGCGGGGGAGGTGAGACCCAGTACTTC	CASSELGTSGGGETQYF
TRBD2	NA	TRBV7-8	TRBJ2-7	TGTGCCAGCAGACCCCTCCAGCGGGGGGACCCCTACGAGCAGTACTTC	CASRPLQRGDPYEQYF
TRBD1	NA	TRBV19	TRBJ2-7	TGTGCCAGTAGTCCGGACCGGGACAGGCACTACGAGCAGTACTTC	CASSPDRDRHYEQYF
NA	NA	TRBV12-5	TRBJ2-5	TGTGCTAGTGGTTTTGAGGGAGAGACCCAGTACTTC	CASGFEGETQYF
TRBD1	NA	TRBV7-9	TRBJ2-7	TGTGCCAGCAGCTGGACAGGGCTAAACTACGAGCAGTACTTC	CASSWTGLNYEQYF
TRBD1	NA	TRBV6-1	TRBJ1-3	TGTGCCAGCAGTGAACAGGGGGCTGGAAACACCATATATTTT	CASSEQGAGNTIYF
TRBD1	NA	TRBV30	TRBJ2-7	TGTGCCTGTCACGGGACAGTCTCCTACGAGCAGTACTTC	CACHGTVSYEQYF
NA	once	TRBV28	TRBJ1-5	TGTGCCTCCCAGTGGATGAGGGCGACCCAGCATTTT	CASQWMRATQHF
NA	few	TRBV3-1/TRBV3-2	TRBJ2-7	TGTGCCAGCAGCCACCAAGCTTACGAGCAGTACTTC	CASSHQAYEQYF
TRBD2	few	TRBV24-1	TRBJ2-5	TGTGCCACCAGTGATAATAGCGGGGGAGACCAAGAGACCCAGTACTTC	CATSDNSGGDQETQYF
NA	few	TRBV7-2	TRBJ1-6	TGTGCCAGCAGCTTAGCGCCAGGGGCGATGGATTCACCCCTCCACTTT	CASSLAPGAMDSPLHF
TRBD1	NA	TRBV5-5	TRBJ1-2	TGTGCCAGCAGCTTGGATGGGCGACCACAGGGGGCTTCGACTTTCTATGGCTACACCTTC	CASSLDGRPQGASTFYGYTF
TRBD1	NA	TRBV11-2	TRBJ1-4	TGTGCCAGCAGCTTGGGGACAGGGGGAGCGGATGAAAAACTGTTTTTT	CASSLGTGGADEKLFF
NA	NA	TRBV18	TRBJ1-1	TGTGCCAGCTCACCGGCAGGCCCGAACACTGAAGCTTTCTTT	CASSPAGPNTEAFF
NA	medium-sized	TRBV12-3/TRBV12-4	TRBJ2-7	TGTGCCAGCAGTTTCGTCCGTACAGACGAGCAGTACTTC	CASSFVRTDEQYF
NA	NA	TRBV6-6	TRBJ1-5	TGTGCCAGCAGTTACAGCGGGGAGCAGCCCCAGCATTTT	CASSYSGEQPQHF
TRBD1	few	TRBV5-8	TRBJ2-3	TGTGCCAGCAGACGAAGGACAGGGCCTAGCACAGATACGCAGTATTTT	CASRRRTGPSTDTQYF
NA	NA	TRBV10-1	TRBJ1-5	TGCGCCAGCAGTGCCCGGTGGGGGGACCTATATAGCAATCAGCCCCAGCATTTT	CASSARWGDLYSNQPQHF
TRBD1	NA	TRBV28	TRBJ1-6	TGTGCCAGTAGGACAGGGGGAAATTCACCCCTCCACTTT	CASRTGGNSPLHF
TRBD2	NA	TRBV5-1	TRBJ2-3	TGCGCCAGCAGCCCGGGACTAGCGGGGGGGCCGGGTACAGATACGCAGTATTTT	CASSPGLAGGPGTDTQYF
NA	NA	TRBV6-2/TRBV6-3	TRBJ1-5	TGTGCCAGCAGTTACCTCCCCGAGGGAAATGGCAATCAGCCCCAGCATTTT	CASSYLPEGNGNQPQHF
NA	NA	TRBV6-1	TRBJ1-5	TGTGCCAGCAGTGAAACCAGGGGAGGCAATCAGCCCCAGCATTTT	CASSETRGGNQPQHF
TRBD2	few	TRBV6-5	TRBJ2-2	TGTGCCGGGACGGGACTAGGGATCGGGGAGCTGTTTTTT	CAGTGLGIGELFF
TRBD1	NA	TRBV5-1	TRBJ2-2	TGCGCCAGCAGCTTGGTCCCAGGGGGCCGGACCGGGGAGCTGTTTTTT	CASSLVPGGRTGELFF
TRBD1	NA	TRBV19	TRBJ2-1	TGTGCCAGTAGTCCCCCCGGGACAGCCTACAATGAGCAGTTCTTC	CASSPPGTAYNEQFF
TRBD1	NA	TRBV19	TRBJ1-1	TGTGCCAGTAATGGACAGGGACGGATCGAAGCTTTCTTT	CASNGQGRIEAFF
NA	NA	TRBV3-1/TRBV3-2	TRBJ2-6	TGTGCCAGCAGCCCCCTCCTGAGGGGGGCCAACGTCCTGACTTTC	CASSPLLRGANVLTF
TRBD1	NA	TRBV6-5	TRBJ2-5	TGTGCCAGCAGTATGCAGGACAGGGGAGGAGAGACCCAGTACTTC	CASSMQDRGGETQYF